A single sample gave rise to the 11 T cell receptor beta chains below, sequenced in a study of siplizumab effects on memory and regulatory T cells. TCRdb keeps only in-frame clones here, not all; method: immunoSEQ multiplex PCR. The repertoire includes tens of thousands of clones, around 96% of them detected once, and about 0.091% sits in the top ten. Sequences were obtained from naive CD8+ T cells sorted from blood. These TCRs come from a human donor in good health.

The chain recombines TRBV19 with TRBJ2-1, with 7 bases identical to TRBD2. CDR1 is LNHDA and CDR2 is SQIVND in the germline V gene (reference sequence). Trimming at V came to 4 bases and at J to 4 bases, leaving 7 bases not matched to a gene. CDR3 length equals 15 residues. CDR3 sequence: CASSTHSGVYNEQFF. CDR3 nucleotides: TGTGCCAGTAGTACTCACAGCGGGGTATACAATGAGCAGTTCTTC.

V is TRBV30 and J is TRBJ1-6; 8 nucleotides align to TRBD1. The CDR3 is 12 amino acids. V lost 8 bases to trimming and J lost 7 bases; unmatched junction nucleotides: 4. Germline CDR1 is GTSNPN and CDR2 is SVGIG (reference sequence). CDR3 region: CAVDRGNSPLHF. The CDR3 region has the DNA TGTGCCGTAGACAGGGGAAATTCACCCCTCCACTTT. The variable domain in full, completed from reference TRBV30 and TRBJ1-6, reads SQTIHQWPATLVQPVGSPLSLECTVEGTSNPNLYWYRQAAGRGLQLLFYSVGIGQISSEVPQNLSASRPQDRQFILSSKKLLLSDSGFYLCAVDRGNSPLHFGNGTRLTVT.

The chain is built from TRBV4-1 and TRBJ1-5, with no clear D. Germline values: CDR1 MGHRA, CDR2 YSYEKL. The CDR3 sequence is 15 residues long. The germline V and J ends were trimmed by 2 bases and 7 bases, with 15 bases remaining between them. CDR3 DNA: TGCGCCAGCAGCCAATCGACGGTGTCGGGACAGCCCCAGCATTTT. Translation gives CASSQSTVSGQPQHF.

The chain's CDR3 is CASSLEGRPQHF. As DNA, the CDR3 is TGTGCCAGCAGCTTAGAGGGGCGGCCCCAGCATTTT. The gene calls are TRBV7-2 and TRBJ1-5; tentative D call: TRBD1 (5 bases). This CDR3 spans 12 amino acids. Trimming shortened V by 1 base and J by 9 bases, and 7 bases separated the two germline ends. Germline values: CDR1 SGHTA, CDR2 FQGNSA.

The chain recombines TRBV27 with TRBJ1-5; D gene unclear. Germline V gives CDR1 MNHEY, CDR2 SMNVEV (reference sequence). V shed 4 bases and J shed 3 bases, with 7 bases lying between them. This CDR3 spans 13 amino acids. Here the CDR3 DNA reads TGTGCCAGCAGTTCCGCTTCCAATCAGCCCCAGCATTTT. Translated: CASSSASNQPQHF.

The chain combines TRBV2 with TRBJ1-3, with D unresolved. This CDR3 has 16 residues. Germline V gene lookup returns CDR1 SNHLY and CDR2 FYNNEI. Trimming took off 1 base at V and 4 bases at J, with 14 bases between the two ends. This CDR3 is CASSEELGPSGNTIYF. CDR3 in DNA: TGTGCCAGCAGTGAAGAGTTAGGTCCCTCCGGAAACACCATATATTTT. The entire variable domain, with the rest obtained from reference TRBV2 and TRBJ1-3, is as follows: EPEVTQTPSHQVTQMGQEVILRCVPISNHLYFYWYRQILGQKVEFLVSFYNNEISEKSEIFDDQFSVERPDGSNFTLKIRSTKLEDSAMYFCASSEELGPSGNTIYFGEGSWLTVV.

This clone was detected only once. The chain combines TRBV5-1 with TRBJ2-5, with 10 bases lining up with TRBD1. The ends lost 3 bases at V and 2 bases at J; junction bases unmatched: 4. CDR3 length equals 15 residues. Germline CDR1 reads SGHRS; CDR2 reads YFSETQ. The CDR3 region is CASSSTGGGQETQYF. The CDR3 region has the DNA TGCGCCAGCAGCTCGACAGGGGGCGGGCAAGAGACCCAGTACTTC.

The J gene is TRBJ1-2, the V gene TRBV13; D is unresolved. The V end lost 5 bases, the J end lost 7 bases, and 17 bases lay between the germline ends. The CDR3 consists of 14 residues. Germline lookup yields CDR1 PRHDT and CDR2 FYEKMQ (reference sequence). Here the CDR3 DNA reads TGTGCCAGCAGCGCCGGAGCCCTAGGAGGTGGCTACACCTTC. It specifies CASSAGALGGGYTF.

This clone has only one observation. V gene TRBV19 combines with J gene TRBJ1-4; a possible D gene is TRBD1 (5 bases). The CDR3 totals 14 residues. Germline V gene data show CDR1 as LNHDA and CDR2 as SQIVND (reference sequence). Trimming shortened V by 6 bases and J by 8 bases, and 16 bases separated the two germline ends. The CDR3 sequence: CASRTTEGLEKLFF. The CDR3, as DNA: TGTGCCAGTAGGACGACAGAGGGCTTAGAAAAACTGTTTTTT.

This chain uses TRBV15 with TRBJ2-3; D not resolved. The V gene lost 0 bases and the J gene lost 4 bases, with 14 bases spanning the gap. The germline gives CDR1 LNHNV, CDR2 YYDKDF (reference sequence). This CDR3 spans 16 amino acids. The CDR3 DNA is TGTGCCACCAGCAGAGAGAGGAGCTCCCCAGCAGATACGCAGTATTTT. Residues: CATSRERSSPADTQYF.

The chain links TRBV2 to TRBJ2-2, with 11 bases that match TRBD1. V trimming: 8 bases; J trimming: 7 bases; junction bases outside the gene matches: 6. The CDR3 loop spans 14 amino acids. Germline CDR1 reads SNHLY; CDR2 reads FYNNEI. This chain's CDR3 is CASEDRGQIGELFF. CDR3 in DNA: TGTGCCAGCGAGGACAGGGGGCAGATCGGGGAGCTGTTTTTT.